This T cell receptor beta chain was sequenced during a study of CD8+CD57+ T cells in acquired aplastic anemia. Study in general: Roughly 3 ug was the average amount of DNA from sorted CD4+ and CD8+ cells. Mean read depth for CD4+ cells from healthy donors was roughly 10 million.

Sample share makes this clonotype medium-sized. As yet, its antigen is unknown. General study results and limits: The study identified around 28 CD8+ CDR3 sequences shared by patients and controls. No significant patient-versus-control difference appeared in CD8+ Simpson's diversity.

Researchers used genomic DNA as the template to profile TCR beta VDJ and CDR3. TCRdb re-called the reads with MiXCR, one entry per CDR3 protein. The data hold some 220,000 distinct CDR3 sequences, with around 32% observed a single time. The J segment lost 2 bases and the V segment lost 5 bases, leaving 7 bases of the junction unmatched. The CDR3 length is 16 residues. Germline V gene sequence: CDR1 LNHDA, CDR2 SQIVND (reference sequence). The material sequenced was sorted CD4+, CD8+, or CD8+CD57+ T cells (not recorded which) from PBMCs. This clonotype originated in a human donor in good health, serving as a control. The V gene is TRBV19, the J gene TRBJ2-3; 10 nucleotides match TRBD2. CDR3: CASSVGTSEITDTQYF. In nucleotides, the CDR3 is TGTGCCAGTAGTGTCGGGACTAGCGAGATCACAGATACGCAGTATTTT. Together with reference TRBV19 and TRBJ2-3, the CDR3 gives the full variable domain: DGGITQSPKYLFRKEGQNVTLSCEQNLNHDAMYWYRQDPGQGLRLIYYSQIVNDFQKGDIAEGYSVSREKKESFPLTVTSAQKNPTAFYLCASSVGTSEITDTQYFGPGTRLTVL.